This TCR beta chain was observed in a study of T cells in Graves' hyperthyroidism and ophthalmopathy. Study summary: Once the initial diagnosis was made, peripheral blood was obtained before any treatment.

The study left out patients who had uncontrolled infection, other autoimmune disease, pregnancy or lactation. Diagnoses were established using clinical symptoms, serum thyroxine and TRAb, thyroid ultrasound and orbital computed tomography. The authors took PBMCs from 10 ml fresh peripheral blood. In this sample, this clonotype turned up many times. What was amplified from RNA transcripts were TCR beta CDR3 regions. The TCR CDR3 first-round RT-PCR relied on the HTBI primer set. One entry per CDR3 protein, called by TCRdb with MiXCR from the multiplex PCR reads. Of around 240,000 distinct CDR3 sequences in the sample, less than 20% are singletons; the top ten hold around 30%. Material: blood. This TCR came from a young woman with Graves' ophthalmopathy.

CDR3 residues: CASSWGGANEQFF. CDR3 sequence (DNA): TGTGCCAGCAGCTGGGGAGGCGCGAATGAGCAGTTCTTC. This chain uses TRBV5-8 with TRBJ2-1; a possible D gene is TRBD2 (6 bases). V was pared by 3 bases and J by 7 bases, with 11 bases between. Germline lookup yields CDR1 SGHTS and CDR2 YDEGEE. CDR3 length: 13 amino acids.